These T cell receptor beta chains were read from a single sample in a study of cytomegalovirus exposure and HLA in healthy donors. Assay: immunoSEQ multiplex PCR; the TCRdb copy retains only in-frame clones and omits some. The profile shows fewer than 130,000 clones, over 65% of them singletons. Sample: PBMCs. The origin of the receptors is a woman younger than 45 in good health and CMV-seronegative. Both conserved end residues are part of each CDR3. The D gene is left open where the match is weak. Size is stated for part of the rows, as once, few or many counts, or as a class when the clone is expanded.

V gene	D gene	clone size	J gene	CDR3 protein	CDR3 DNA
TRBV10-3	.	few	TRBJ1-5	CAISDAGRGDQPQHF	TGTGCCATCAGTGACGCCGGGAGGGGGGATCAGCCCCAGCATTTT
TRBV30	TRBD1	.	TRBJ2-7	CAGTGPGYEQYF	TGTGCCGGGACAGGGCCCGGGTACGAGCAGTACTTC
TRBV6-6	.	.	TRBJ1-3	CASSVDTAGNTIYF	TGTGCCAGCAGTGTTGACACTGCCGGAAACACCATATATTTT
TRBV7-7	TRBD2	.	TRBJ2-5	CASSSRLAGGRSETQYF	TGTGCTAGCAGCTCCAGACTAGCGGGAGGGCGATCGGAGACCCAGTACTTC
TRBV5-1	.	.	TRBJ1-2	CASSDRTTNYGYTF	TGCGCCAGCAGCGACAGGACCACTAACTATGGCTACACCTTC
TRBV7-9	TRBD2	.	TRBJ2-5	CASSLRGGHRETQYF	TGTGCCAGCAGCTTGCGGGGAGGGCACCGAGAGACCCAGTACTTC
TRBV4-3	.	.	TRBJ2-7	CASSQDDEAGYEQYF	TGCGCCAGCAGCCAAGATGACGAGGCAGGGTACGAGCAGTACTTC
TRBV9	TRBD1	.	TRBJ1-2	CASSGDRDHGYTF	TGTGCCAGCAGCGGTGACAGGGACCATGGCTACACCTTC
TRBV15	TRBD1	few	TRBJ1-5	CATSRRFGDRDNQPQHF	TGTGCCACCAGCAGACGTTTCGGTGACAGGGACAATCAGCCCCAGCATTTT
TRBV7-2	.	.	TRBJ2-7	CASNSVRAGSVYEQYF	TGTGCCAGCAATTCGGTTCGGGCAGGGTCAGTCTACGAGCAGTACTTC
TRBV29-1	.	.	TRBJ2-3	CSVEMTGGTDTQYF	TGCAGCGTTGAAATGACGGGAGGCACAGATACGCAGTATTTT
TRBV4-1	TRBD2	.	TRBJ2-1	CASSQDTSGYYNEQFF	TGCGCCAGCAGCCAAGACACTAGCGGTTACTACAATGAGCAGTTCTTC
TRBV29-1	.	.	TRBJ2-1	CSVGFGTEQFF	TGCAGCGTTGGATTCGGGACAGAGCAGTTCTTC
TRBV5-1	TRBD2	.	TRBJ2-1	CASSSVAGVAYNEQFF	TGCGCCAGCAGCTCCGTAGCGGGAGTAGCCTACAATGAGCAGTTCTTC
TRBV20-1	.	.	TRBJ1-6	CSARYDSPLHF	TGCAGTGCTAGATATGATTCACCCCTCCACTTT
TRBV18	.	.	TRBJ1-1	CASSDTQNTEAFF	TGTGCCAGCTCAGATACACAGAACACTGAAGCTTTCTTT
TRBV27	.	.	TRBJ2-7	CASGQTYEQYF	TGTGCCAGTGGACAGACCTACGAGCAGTACTTC
TRBV7-3	.	.	TRBJ1-2	CASSATGNYGYTF	TGTGCCAGCAGCGCTACAGGGAACTATGGCTACACCTTC
TRBV7-9	.	.	TRBJ2-2	CASSLELATGELFF	TGTGCCAGCAGCTTAGAGTTGGCCACCGGGGAGCTGTTTTTT
TRBV4-3	TRBD1	.	TRBJ2-5	CASSQERTGGIKTQYF	TGCGCCAGCAGCCAAGAGAGGACAGGGGGCATCAAGACCCAGTACTTC
TRBV19	.	.	TRBJ1-5	CASRPGVGNQPQHF	TGTGCCAGTAGACCAGGGGTGGGCAATCAGCCCCAGCATTTT
TRBV4-3	TRBD1	few	TRBJ1-4	CASSQADRGDEKLFF	TGCGCCAGCAGCCAAGCGGACAGGGGGGATGAAAAACTGTTTTTT
TRBV5-1	TRBD2	.	TRBJ2-5	CASHSGGYQETQYF	TGCGCCAGCCACAGCGGGGGGTACCAAGAGACCCAGTACTTC
TRBV30	.	once	TRBJ1-5	CAWSVDFSSNQPQHF	TGTGCCTGGAGTGTGGACTTTTCTAGCAATCAGCCCCAGCATTTT
TRBV9	.	.	TRBJ1-4	CASSSGTTNEKLFF	TGTGCCAGCAGCTCCGGGACAACTAATGAAAAACTGTTTTTT
TRBV29-1	.	.	TRBJ2-1	CSAEVDRSSYNEQFF	TGCAGCGCGGAAGTAGACAGAAGCTCCTACAATGAGCAGTTCTTC
TRBV9	TRBD1	.	TRBJ2-5	CASSAGTGAWETQYF	TGTGCCAGCAGCGCCGGGACAGGGGCATGGGAGACCCAATACTTC
TRBV5-4	.	.	TRBJ1-1	CASSLSPGKPNTEAFF	TGTGCCAGCAGCTTGTCACCAGGGAAACCGAACACTGAAGCTTTCTTT
TRBV19	TRBD1	.	TRBJ1-2	CASSIGNRGRSGYTF	TGTGCCAGTAGTATCGGCAACAGGGGGCGGTCTGGCTACACCTTC
TRBV6-6	.	.	TRBJ1-1	CASSYAATEAFF	TGTGCCAGCAGTTACGCGGCCACTGAAGCTTTCTTT
TRBV4-3	TRBD2	.	TRBJ2-3	CASSQGTSGRATDTQYF	TGCGCCAGCAGCCAAGGGACTAGCGGGAGGGCCACAGATACGCAGTATTTT
TRBV10-3	.	.	TRBJ1-2	CAISGDPGVSYGYTF	TGTGCCATCAGTGGTGACCCAGGGGTGAGCTATGGCTACACCTTC
TRBV30	TRBD1	once	TRBJ2-3	CAWGPGTADTDTQYF	TGTGCCTGGGGACCCGGGACAGCAGATACAGATACGCAGTATTTT
TRBV4-3	.	.	TRBJ2-5	CASSQDRGWGETQYF	TGCGCCAGCAGCCAAGACAGGGGCTGGGGAGAGACCCAGTACTTC
TRBV6-1	.	.	TRBJ2-1	CASWERYNEQFF	TGTGCCAGCTGGGAGCGCTACAATGAGCAGTTCTTC
TRBV5-1	.	.	TRBJ1-4	CASSPYTTATNEKLFF	TGCGCCAGCAGCCCTTACACGACAGCAACTAATGAAAAACTGTTTTTT
TRBV7-2	.	once	TRBJ1-2	CASSLEVWTEENYGYTF	TGTGCCAGCAGCTTAGAGGTCTGGACAGAGGAAAACTATGGCTACACCTTC
TRBV6-1	.	.	TRBJ2-7	CASSEAFRDGYF	TGTGCCAGCAGTGAAGCCTTCAGGGATGGGTACTTC
TRBV30	.	.	TRBJ1-1	CAWSVWGDEVNTEAFF	TGTGCCTGGAGTGTATGGGGGGATGAGGTGAACACTGAAGCTTTCTTT
TRBV30	.	.	TRBJ1-2	CAWDSDYGYTF	TGTGCCTGGGACAGTGACTATGGCTACACCTTC
TRBV6-5	TRBD1	.	TRBJ1-3	CASSTGQGNTIYF	TGTGCCAGTTCTACGGGACAGGGAAACACCATATATTTT
TRBV6-5	.	.	TRBJ1-5	CASSEGGSSQPQHF	TGTGCCAGCAGCGAGGGAGGGTCGAGTCAGCCCCAGCATTTT
TRBV28	TRBD1	few	TRBJ1-2	CASSFPGQNYGYTF	TGTGCCAGCAGTTTCCCGGGACAGAATTATGGCTACACCTTC
TRBV27	.	.	TRBJ1-1	CASSLTPTVTEAFF	TGTGCCAGCAGTTTAACGCCGACAGTCACTGAAGCTTTCTTT
TRBV25-1	TRBD2	.	TRBJ2-1	CASSVSGSEGEQFF	TGTGCCAGCAGTGTTAGCGGGAGCGAGGGTGAGCAGTTCTTC
TRBV29-1	TRBD2	.	TRBJ2-3	CSVGSGTSGSTDTQYF	TGCAGCGTGGGGTCCGGGACTAGCGGGAGCACAGATACGCAGTATTTT
TRBV10-3	TRBD1	.	TRBJ2-3	CAIRRTGGGDTQYF	TGTGCCATCCGAAGGACAGGTGGAGGAGATACGCAGTATTTT
TRBV9	.	.	TRBJ1-4	CASSPSPTNEKLFF	TGTGCCAGCAGCCCGTCCCCAACTAATGAAAAACTGTTTTTT
TRBV30	.	.	TRBJ1-2	CAWDSAGGGGYTF	TGTGCCTGGGACAGCGCTGGCGGGGGCGGCTACACCTTC
TRBV19	TRBD1	.	TRBJ1-2	CASSTGQGMGGYTF	TGTGCCAGTAGTACCGGACAGGGCATGGGTGGCTACACCTTC
TRBV5-6	.	.	TRBJ1-5	CASSSWGGGNQPQHF	TGTGCCAGCAGCTCGTGGGGGGGTGGCAATCAGCCCCAGCATTTT
TRBV2	.	.	TRBJ1-1	CASRIPQLNTEAFF	TGTGCCAGCAGGATCCCCCAGTTGAACACTGAAGCTTTCTTT
TRBV28	TRBD1	few	TRBJ2-2	CASSRQGPGELFF	TGTGCCAGCAGCCGACAGGGCCCCGGGGAGCTGTTTTTT
TRBV5-6	.	.	TRBJ2-5	CASRDTGLETQYF	TGTGCCAGCAGGGATACAGGGTTGGAGACCCAGTACTTC
TRBV14	.	.	TRBJ2-7	CASSQVPLYEQYF	TGTGCCAGCAGCCAAGTTCCACTGTACGAGCAGTACTTC